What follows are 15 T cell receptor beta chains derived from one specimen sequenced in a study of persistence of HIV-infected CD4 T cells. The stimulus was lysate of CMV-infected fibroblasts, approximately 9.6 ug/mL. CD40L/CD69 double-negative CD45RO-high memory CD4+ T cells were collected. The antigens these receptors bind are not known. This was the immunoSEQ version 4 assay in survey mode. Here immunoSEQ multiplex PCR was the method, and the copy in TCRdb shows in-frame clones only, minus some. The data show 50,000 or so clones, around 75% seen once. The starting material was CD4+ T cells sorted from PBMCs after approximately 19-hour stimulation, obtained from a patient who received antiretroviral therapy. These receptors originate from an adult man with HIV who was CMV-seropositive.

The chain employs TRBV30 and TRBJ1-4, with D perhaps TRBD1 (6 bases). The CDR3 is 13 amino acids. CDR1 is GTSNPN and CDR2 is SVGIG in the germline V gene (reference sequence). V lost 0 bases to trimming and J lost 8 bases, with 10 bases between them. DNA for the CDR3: TGTGCCTGGAGTGTGCCCCAGGGGGAAAAACTGTTTTTT. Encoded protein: CAWSVPQGEKLFF.

CDR3 loop: CASSRSGNSNTEAFF. In DNA form, the CDR3 reads TGTGCCAGCAGCCGATCGGGCAACTCGAACACTGAAGCTTTCTTT. The chain combines TRBV7-3 with TRBJ1-1; D ambiguous. Germline-derived CDR1 and CDR2 are SGHTA and FQGTGA. The CDR3 sequence is 15 residues long. Trimming left V 5 bases short and J 1 base short, with 14 bases between. The whole variable domain, remainder taken from reference TRBV7-3 and TRBJ1-1, is GAGVSQTPSNKVTEKGKYVELRCDPISGHTALYWYRQSLGQGPEFLIYFQGTGAADDSGLPNDRFFAVRPEGSVSTLKIQRTERGDSAVYLCASSRSGNSNTEAFFGQGTRLTVV.

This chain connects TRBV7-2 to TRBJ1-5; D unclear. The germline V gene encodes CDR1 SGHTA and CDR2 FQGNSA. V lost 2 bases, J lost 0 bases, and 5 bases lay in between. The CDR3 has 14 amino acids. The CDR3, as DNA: TGTGCCAGCAGCTTAAGGCCTAGCAATCAGCCCCAGCATTTT. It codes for CASSLRPSNQPQHF.

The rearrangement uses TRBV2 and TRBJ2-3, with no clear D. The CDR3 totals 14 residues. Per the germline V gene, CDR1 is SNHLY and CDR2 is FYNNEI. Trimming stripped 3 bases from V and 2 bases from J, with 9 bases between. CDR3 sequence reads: CASSDRSYTDTQYF. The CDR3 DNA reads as TGTGCCAGCAGTGACAGGTCCTACACAGATACGCAGTATTTT.

For the CDR3, the DNA is TGTGCCAGCAGCTTGGTGGCGGGTCCCGGGAGCTACAATGAGCAGTTCTTC. It encodes CASSLVAGPGSYNEQFF. The chain carries TRBV5-5 and TRBJ2-1; D perhaps matches TRBD2 (6 bases). CDR1 and CDR2 (germline): SGHKS, YYEKEE (reference sequence). The CDR3 is 17 residues long. V gave up 0 bases and J gave up 3 bases, with 16 bases separating them.

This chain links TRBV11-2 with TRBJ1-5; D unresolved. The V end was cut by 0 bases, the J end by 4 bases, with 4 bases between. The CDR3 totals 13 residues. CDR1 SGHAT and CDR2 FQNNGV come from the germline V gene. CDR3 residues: CASSLDSNQPQHF. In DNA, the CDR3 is TGTGCCAGCAGCTTAGACAGTAATCAGCCCCAGCATTTT.

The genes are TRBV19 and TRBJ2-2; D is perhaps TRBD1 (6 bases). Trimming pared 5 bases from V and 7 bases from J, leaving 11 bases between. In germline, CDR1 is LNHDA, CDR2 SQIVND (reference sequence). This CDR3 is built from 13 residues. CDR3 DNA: TGTGCCAGTAGTTCCAGGGGTGGCGGGGAGCTGTTTTTT. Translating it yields CASSSRGGGELFF. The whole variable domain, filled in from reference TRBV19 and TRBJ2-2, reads DGGITQSPKYLFRKEGQNVTLSCEQNLNHDAMYWYRQDPGQGLRLIYYSQIVNDFQKGDIAEGYSVSREKKESFPLTVTSAQKNPTAFYLCASSSRGGGELFFGEGSRLTVL.

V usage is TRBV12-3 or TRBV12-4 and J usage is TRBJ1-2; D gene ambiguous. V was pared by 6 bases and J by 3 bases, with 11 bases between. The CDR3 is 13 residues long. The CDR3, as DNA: TGTGCCAGCAGCCCGGCCAGCCACTATGGCTACACCTTC. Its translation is CASSPASHYGYTF.

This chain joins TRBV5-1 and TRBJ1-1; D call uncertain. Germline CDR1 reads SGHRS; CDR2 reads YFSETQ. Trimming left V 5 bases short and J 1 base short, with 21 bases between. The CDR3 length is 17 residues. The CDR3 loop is CASSGTHTRRSNTEAFF. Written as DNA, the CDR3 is TGCGCCAGCAGTGGTACTCACACACGAAGGTCGAACACTGAAGCTTTCTTT.

The CDR3 loop is CASILGFQNNSPLHF. DNA for the CDR3: TGTGCCAGCATTCTAGGGTTCCAGAATAATTCACCCCTCCACTTT. The chain uses TRBV6-5 and TRBJ1-6; D remains unclear. This CDR3 comprises 15 residues. Germline V CDR1 and CDR2: MNHEY, SVGAGI. The V gene lost 7 bases and the J gene lost 5 bases, with 15 bases spanning the gap.

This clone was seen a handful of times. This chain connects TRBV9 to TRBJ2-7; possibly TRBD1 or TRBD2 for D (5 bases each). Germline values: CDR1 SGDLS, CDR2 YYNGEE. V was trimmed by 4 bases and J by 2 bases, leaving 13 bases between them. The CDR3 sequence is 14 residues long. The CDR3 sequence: CASSPGTVTYEQYF. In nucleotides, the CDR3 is TGTGCCAGCAGCCCGGGGACGGTTACCTACGAGCAGTACTTC.

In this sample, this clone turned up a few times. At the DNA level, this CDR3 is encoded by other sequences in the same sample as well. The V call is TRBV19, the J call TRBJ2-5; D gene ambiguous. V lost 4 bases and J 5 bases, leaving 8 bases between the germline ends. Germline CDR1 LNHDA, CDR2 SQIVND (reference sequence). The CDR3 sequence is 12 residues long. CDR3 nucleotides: TGTGCCAGTAGTACGGGTGGGGAGACCCAGTACTTC. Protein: CASSTGGETQYF.

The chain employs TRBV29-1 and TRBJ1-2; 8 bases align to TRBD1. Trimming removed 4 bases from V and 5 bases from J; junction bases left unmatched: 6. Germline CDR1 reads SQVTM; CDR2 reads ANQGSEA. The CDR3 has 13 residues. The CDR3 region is CSVGQGLGYGYTF. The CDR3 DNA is TGCAGCGTTGGACAGGGGTTGGGATATGGCTACACCTTC.

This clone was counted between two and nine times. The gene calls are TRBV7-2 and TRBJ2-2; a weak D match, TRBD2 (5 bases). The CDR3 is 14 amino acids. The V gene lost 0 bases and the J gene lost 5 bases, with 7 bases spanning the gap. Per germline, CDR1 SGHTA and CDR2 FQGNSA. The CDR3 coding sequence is TGTGCCAGCAGCTTAGCGAGGGCTACCGGGGAGCTGTTTTTT. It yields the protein CASSLARATGELFF.

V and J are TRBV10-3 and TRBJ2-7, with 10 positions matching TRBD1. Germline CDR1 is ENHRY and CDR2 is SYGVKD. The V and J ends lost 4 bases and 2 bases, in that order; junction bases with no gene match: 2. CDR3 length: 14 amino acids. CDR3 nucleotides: TGTGCCATCAGTGGACAGGGGGCTACCTACGAGCAGTACTTC. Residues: CAISGQGATYEQYF.